This TCR beta chain emerged from a study of T cells in Graves' hyperthyroidism and ophthalmopathy. TCR beta CDR3 region amplification was performed from RNA transcripts. Initially, a first-round RT-PCR of the TCR CDR3 employed the HTBI primer set. TCRdb re-called the multiplex PCR reads with MiXCR, one entry per CDR3 protein. The sample records 350,000 or so distinct CDR3 sequences, 15% to 20% being singletons. This clonotype was counted at least ten times. The V and J ends lost 7 bases and 5 bases, in that order; junction bases with no gene match: 9. The length of the CDR3 is 15 residues. The V and J genes are TRBV12-3 or TRBV12-4 and TRBJ2-1; 9 bases line up with TRBD2. The source of this sequence is a woman between 50 and 59 years old with Graves' hyperthyroidism. The sample comprised blood. In nucleotides, the CDR3 is TGTGCCAGCAATCGAGCGGGAGGAAGGGACAATGAGCAGTTCTTC. Its translation: CASNRAGGRDNEQFF.